Below, 27 T cell receptor beta chains from the same sample are listed, as sequenced in a study of response to subunit inactivated influenza vaccine. TCRdb called the RT-PCR reads again in MiXCR, with one record for every CDR3 protein. The sample shows 550,000 to 800,000 distinct CDR3 sequences, about 15% of them seen only once. This specimen consisted of PBMCs from blood, obtained 14 to 15 days before vaccination. Every receptor here comes from a man aged 45-65 years who received an inactivated influenza vaccine.

This clonotype has only a few counts. V gene TRBV20-1 combines with J gene TRBJ2-5, with D unclear. V shed 3 bases and J shed 3 bases, with 11 bases lying between them. The CDR3 sequence is 13 residues long. Germline-derived CDR1 and CDR2 are DFQATT and SNEGSKA (reference sequence). This CDR3 reads CSASRPVKETQYF. The CDR3 bases are TGCAGTGCTAGTCGTCCGGTAAAAGAGACCCAGTACTTC.

The chain is built from TRBV6-4 and TRBJ1-1, with D perhaps TRBD1 (5 bases). Per germline, CDR1 MRHNA and CDR2 SNTAGT. CDR3 length: 17 residues. Deletions cut 0 bases from V and 0 bases from J, with 14 bases between. The CDR3 DNA follows: TGTGCCAGCAGTGACTCCGGGGGGGAGGCAATGAACACTGAAGCTTTCTTT. It encodes CASSDSGGEAMNTEAFF.

This clonotype was found a few times. V gene TRBV6-1 combines with J gene TRBJ2-5; 8 bases agree with TRBD2. V shed 6 bases and J 1 base; nucleotides not matched to a gene: 7. CDR1 and CDR2 (germline): MNHNS, SASEGT. This CDR3 region has 15 residues. The CDR3 DNA sequence: TGTGCCAGCAGCTCGGCGGCGGGGGGCCAAGAGACCCAGTACTTC. Protein product: CASSSAAGGQETQYF.

The chain recombines TRBV11-2 with TRBJ2-1, with 13 bases that match TRBD2. V lost 5 bases and J lost 8; bases outside the gene matches: 6. The CDR3 sequence is 15 residues long. In germline, CDR1 is SGHAT, CDR2 FQNNGV. CDR3 in DNA: TGTGCCAGCAGCCTACTAGCGGGAGGGATCGATGAGCAGTTCTTC. This codes for CASSLLAGGIDEQFF.

This clonotype has a handful of counts. The chain has TRBV4-2 and TRBJ2-7, with 8 bases identical to TRBD2. Germline V CDR1 and CDR2: LGHNA, YNFKEQ. J lost 4 bases, V lost 4 bases, and 6 bases had no gene match. The CDR3 sequence is 14 residues long. This chain's CDR3 is CASSPSGGEYEQYF. Here the CDR3 DNA reads TGTGCCAGCAGCCCCAGCGGGGGAGAGTACGAGCAGTACTTC.

This chain joins TRBV29-1 and TRBJ2-3; D unclear. CDR1 SQVTM and CDR2 ANQGSEA come from the germline V gene. The ends were cut back, 3 bases at V and 6 bases at J, with 16 bases in the middle. The CDR3 totals 14 residues. This chain's CDR3 is CSVDRSGPSDTQYF. The CDR3 DNA reads TGCAGCGTTGATCGTTCCGGACCCTCGGATACGCAGTATTTT.

The chain links TRBV15 to TRBJ2-5, with D hard to call. The CDR3 totals 11 residues. Trimming removed 9 bases at V and 0 bases at J, with 5 bases between. CDR1 and CDR2 (germline): LNHNV, YYDKDF (reference sequence). CDR3 sequence (DNA): TGTGCCACTTCGTACCAAGAGACCCAGTACTTC. Translating it yields CATSYQETQYF.

This clonotype was observed a handful of times. CDR3 amino acids: CASSQDARDSYEQYF. CDR3 nucleotides: TGCGCCAGCAGCCAAGATGCCAGGGACTCGTACGAGCAGTACTTC. The gene calls are TRBV4-1 and TRBJ2-7; perhaps TRBD2 as D (6 bases). CDR1 and CDR2 from the germline V gene are MGHRA and YSYEKL. V lost 0 bases and J lost 4, with 13 bases in between. The CDR3 contains 15 residues.

This clonotype was observed a few times. This rearrangement joins TRBV6-2 or TRBV6-3 to TRBJ1-5; D ambiguous. Trimming stripped 2 bases from V and 2 bases from J, with 16 bases between. CDR3 length equals 17 residues. The germline gives CDR1 MNHEY, CDR2 SVGEGT. The CDR3 sequence: CASSYLVSTGGNQPQHF. CDR3 DNA sequence: TGTGCCAGCAGTTACCTCGTCAGTACTGGGGGCAATCAGCCCCAGCATTTT.

The chain uses TRBV7-2 and TRBJ2-1; TRBD2 agrees at 7 bases. The CDR3 runs to 15 residues. Unmatched junction bases numbered 7, after V lost 3 bases and J lost 5 bases. In germline, CDR1 is SGHTA, CDR2 FQGNSA. CDR3 sequence (DNA): TGTGCCAGCAGCTTCACTTGCGGGAGTCACAATGAGCAGTTCTTC. This encodes CASSFTCGSHNEQFF.

This clonotype was detected a few times. The chain couples TRBV7-8 to TRBJ2-1, with TRBD2 matching 10 bases. V shed 0 bases, J shed 8 bases, and the junction held 7 bases outside the gene matches. From germline, CDR1 is SGHVS and CDR2 FQNEAQ. The CDR3 length is 16 residues. As DNA, the CDR3 is TGTGCCAGCAGCTTAGCGCGAGCGGGAGGGTGGCATGAGCAGTTCTTC. Amino acids: CASSLARAGGWHEQFF.

The chain links TRBV5-1 to TRBJ2-1; TRBD2 aligns across 12 bases. In germline, CDR1 is SGHRS, CDR2 YFSETQ. This CDR3 spans 17 amino acids. Trimming cost V 3 bases and J 7 bases; bases outside gene matches: 11. The CDR3 spells CASSSKSSGRADNEQFF. CDR3 in DNA: TGCGCCAGCAGCTCAAAATCTAGCGGGAGGGCCGATAATGAGCAGTTCTTC. The variable domain in full, completed from reference TRBV5-1 and TRBJ2-1, reads KAGVTQTPRYLIKTRGQQVTLSCSPISGHRSVSWYQQTPGQGLQFLFEYFSETQRNKGNFPGRFSGRQFSNSRSEMNVSTLELGDSALYLCASSSKSSGRADNEQFFGPGTRLTVL.

The rearrangement joins TRBV6-5 to TRBJ2-7; either TRBD1 or TRBD2 may fit D (5 bases each). From germline, CDR1 is MNHEY and CDR2 SVGAGI. With 2 bases removed from V and 5 bases from J, the gap between germline ends came to 13 bases. The CDR3 totals 14 residues. The chain's CDR3 is CASSYGGPRNEQYF. In nucleotides, the CDR3 is TGTGCCAGCAGTTACGGGGGTCCGCGGAACGAGCAGTACTTC.

The table lists this clonotype with many counts. This rearrangement joins TRBV20-1 to TRBJ2-1; 8 bases match TRBD2. CDR3 length: 15 amino acids. The germline gives CDR1 DFQATT, CDR2 SNEGSKA (reference sequence). The V and J ends lost 0 bases and 4 bases, in that order; junction bases with no gene match: 5. The CDR3, as DNA: TGCAGTGCTAGAGATGTGATAGCGGGATACAATGAGCAGTTCTTC. This encodes CSARDVIAGYNEQFF.

In this sample, this clonotype turned up many times. CDR3: CASSPRATGFDTEAFF. CDR3 DNA: TGTGCCAGCAGTCCGAGGGCCACAGGGTTTGACACTGAAGCTTTCTTT. The rearrangement uses TRBV27 and TRBJ1-1; TRBD1 is a possible D gene (6 bases). The V gene's germline CDR1 is MNHEY and CDR2 SMNVEV (reference sequence). The CDR3 runs 16 residues. Trimming took 5 bases from V and 3 from J, leaving 19 bases between them.

This clonotype has more than one count but fewer than ten. The rearrangement uses TRBV9 and TRBJ2-7, with 7 bases lining up with TRBD1. V was clipped by 0 bases and J by 1 base; unmatched bases: 7. The CDR3 covers 16 residues. CDR1 SGDLS and CDR2 YYNGEE come from the germline V gene. The CDR3 region is CASSVGPGDSSYEQYF. CDR3 DNA sequence: TGTGCCAGCAGCGTAGGCCCCGGGGACAGTTCCTACGAGCAGTACTTC.

This clonotype was counted a few times. J is TRBJ2-4 and V is TRBV20-1; 11 bases match TRBD1. The ends lost 6 bases at V and 7 bases at J; junction bases unmatched: 2. CDR1 is DFQATT and CDR2 is SNEGSKA in the germline V gene (reference sequence). The CDR3 consists of 12 residues. The CDR3 bases are TGCAGTGCACGGACAGGGGGCAACATTCAGTACTTC. It codes for CSARTGGNIQYF.

This clonotype has only a few counts. The gene calls are TRBV7-8 and TRBJ2-1; TRBD2 matches 8 bases. V shed 5 bases, J shed 4 bases, and the junction held 7 bases outside the gene matches. CDR1 and CDR2 from the germline V gene are SGHVS and FQNEAQ. The CDR3 is 15 amino acids. CDR3 sequence reads: CASSAASGPYNEQFF. Written as DNA, the CDR3 is TGTGCCAGCAGCGCCGCTAGCGGGCCATACAATGAGCAGTTCTTC.

This clonotype was seen only once. The chain employs TRBV5-6 and TRBJ2-5; D is ambiguous. The CDR3 is 14 residues long. Germline values: CDR1 SGHDT, CDR2 YYEEEE. Trimming stripped 4 bases from V and 4 bases from J, with 14 bases between. CDR3 loop: CASSHGRVVETQYF. Written as DNA, the CDR3 is TGTGCCAGCAGCCATGGGCGCGTAGTAGAGACCCAGTACTTC.

This clonotype was observed a handful of times. The gene calls are TRBV10-3 and TRBJ2-5; the match to TRBD2 covers 7 bases. From germline, CDR1 is ENHRY and CDR2 SYGVKD. The CDR3 has 16 amino acids. V lost 2 bases to trimming and J lost 1 base; unmatched junction nucleotides: 7. The CDR3 DNA sequence: TGTGCCATCAGTGAGCGACTAGCTGGGGGCCAAGAGACCCAGTACTTC. Its translation: CAISERLAGGQETQYF.

This clonotype turned up a few times. J is TRBJ1-1 and V is TRBV12-3 or TRBV12-4; 9 bases agree with TRBD1. J gave up 3 bases and V 7 bases, and 12 bases lay outside the gene matches. CDR3 length equals 16 residues. CDR3 loop: CASNKRGTGRDTEAFF. The CDR3 coding sequence is TGTGCCAGCAACAAACGCGGGACAGGGAGGGACACTGAAGCTTTCTTT.

Only a few counts were recorded for this clonotype. J is TRBJ2-3 and V is TRBV4-1; 9 bases line up with TRBD2. J was trimmed by 5 bases and V by 3 bases; bases with no gene match: 12. Germline values: CDR1 MGHRA, CDR2 YSYEKL. The CDR3 totals 17 residues. The CDR3 loop is CASSQALRGGAEDTQYF. Here the CDR3 DNA reads TGCGCCAGCAGCCAGGCTTTGCGCGGGGGGGCAGAAGATACGCAGTATTTT.

J is TRBJ2-5 and V is TRBV18; D might be TRBD2 (5 bases). CDR1 and CDR2 (germline): KGHSH, LQKENI. Trimming shortened V by 3 bases and J by 3 bases, and 8 bases separated the two germline ends. The CDR3 consists of 13 residues. The DNA of the CDR3 is TGTGCCAGCTCACCGTCCGGGGAAGAGACCCAGTACTTC. Translation gives CASSPSGEETQYF.

This clonotype has a count of ten or more. The chain uses TRBV20-1 and TRBJ1-3; D gene uncertain. The germline V and J ends were trimmed by 4 bases and 7 bases, with 11 bases remaining between them. Germline loops: CDR1 DFQATT, CDR2 SNEGSKA (reference sequence). The CDR3 is 12 residues long. As DNA, the CDR3 is TGCAGTGCTATTTGGAGAGCGAACACCATATATTTT. Its protein product is CSAIWRANTIYF.

This clonotype came up a few times. The chain joins TRBV10-1 to TRBJ1-4; D perhaps matches TRBD1 (6 bases). This CDR3 spans 12 amino acids. Germline V gene sequence: CDR1 WNHNN, CDR2 SYGVQD (reference sequence). Trimming cost V 8 bases and J 6 bases, with 10 bases left between them. The CDR3 nucleotides are TGCGCCAGCCGGGGGCCCGATGAAAAACTGTTTTTT. As protein: CASRGPDEKLFF.

The CDR3 sequence is CASSPSLRGAGETQYF. The CDR3 DNA reads as TGTGCCAGCAGTCCAAGCCTGCGGGGGGCTGGGGAGACCCAGTACTTC. The chain uses TRBV6-2 or TRBV6-3 and TRBJ2-5, with TRBD2 identical over 8 bases. The junction had 13 bases not matched to a gene; V was cut back by 5 bases and J by 5 bases. Germline lookup yields CDR1 MNHEY and CDR2 SVGEGT. The CDR3 runs to 16 residues.

V is TRBV7-9 and J is TRBJ2-1; D may be TRBD2 (5 bases). The V end was cut by 5 bases, the J end by 6 bases, with 17 bases between. CDR1 SEHNR and CDR2 FQNEAQ come from the germline V gene (reference sequence). This CDR3 has 15 residues. CDR3 nucleotides: TGTGCCAGCAGCCCCGAGGGCCGGAAATCCAATGAGCAGTTCTTC. Translated, it gives CASSPEGRKSNEQFF.